This record looks at one TCR beta chain sequence and its context. The antigen remains undetermined. These data come from a study of cytomegalovirus exposure and HLA in healthy donors. Study details: There were some 400 genotyped donors. Of these, 75% to 90% fell in the genetic ancestry cluster associated with self-reported Caucasian donors.

Findings and caveats of the study: TCR beta V segments were, for the most part, productive about 87% or about 30% of the time in an earlier analysis.

PCR employed 60 Vbeta and 13 Jbeta primers. Clones were sequenced by immunoSEQ multiplex PCR, and TCRdb holds only the in-frame ones, with some missing. The sample holds approximately 170,000 clones; around 72% are singletons and the top ten take approximately 7%. J gave up 0 bases and V 6 bases, and 4 bases lay outside the gene matches. The V gene's germline CDR1 is MNHEY and CDR2 SVGAGI. CDR3 size: 14 residues. The chain couples TRBV6-5 to TRBJ1-1; 7 nucleotides agree with TRBD1. Sequencing was performed on PBMCs. The receptor was derived from a woman in her thirties or forties in good health and CMV-seropositive. The CDR3 DNA follows: TGTGCCAGCAGCCACAGGGGACTGAACACTGAAGCTTTCTTT. Amino acids: CASSHRGLNTEAFF.